The T cell receptor beta chain under discussion was sequenced for a study of vaccination effects on CD4 cells after COVID-19. Study-level results: Relatively few convalescent patients took part in the study, which had no early post-infection timepoints.

Expansion of antigen-specific CD4+ T cells with viral peptide pools was carried out by the ViraFEST assay before sequencing. The culture ran for 10 days, and then CD4+ T cells were isolated. Two doses of either BNT162b2 or mRNA-1273 were given to each participant. In the cultures, half the medium was exchanged for IL-2 medium on days 3 and 7. The assay was immunoSEQ multiplex PCR, and TCRdb's table has in-frame clones only and misses some. Here the sample spans some 29,000 clones, approximately 60% being singletons. A note on this clone: Antigen specificity is unknown.

This CDR3 contains 15 residues. Per the germline V gene, CDR1 is LNHNV and CDR2 is YYDKDF (reference sequence). Unmatched junction bases numbered 2, after V lost 0 bases and J lost 4 bases. Here the sequenced sample was CD4+ T cells from PBMCs cultured with SARS-CoV-2 spike peptides, taken after COVID-19 vaccination. The receptor was isolated from a human donor who received a COVID-19 vaccine. The J gene is TRBJ2-3, the V gene TRBV15; 9 positions match TRBD1. DNA for the CDR3: TGTGCCACCAGCAGAGATACAGGGGGCCCAGATACGCAGTATTTT. As protein: CATSRDTGGPDTQYF.